This T cell receptor beta chain was obtained from a study of T cell repertoires in cytomegalovirus infection. This CDR3 region has 13 residues. V lost 2 bases and J lost 4, with 6 bases in between. Germline loops: CDR1 SNHLY, CDR2 FYNNEI. TCRdb used MiXCR to reprocess the reads, holding one entry per CDR3 protein. The profile shows 450,000 to 650,000 distinct CDR3 sequences, 40% of them singletons. This clonotype has just a few counts. Its target is not known. V gene TRBV2 combines with J gene TRBJ1-5, with D unclear. This receptor was obtained from a human donor in good health (CMV status not recorded). Some clones in this sample may be carry-over from other donors' samples. The sample here was cultured PBMCs, taken from culture after CMV antigen stimulation. The CDR3 is CASSEMVNQPQHF. DNA for the CDR3: TGTGCCAGCAGTGAAATGGTAAATCAGCCCCAGCATTTT. The entire variable domain, with the rest obtained from reference TRBV2 and TRBJ1-5, is as follows: EPEVTQTPSHQVTQMGQEVILRCVPISNHLYFYWYRQILGQKVEFLVSFYNNEISEKSEIFDDQFSVERPDGSNFTLKIRSTKLEDSAMYFCASSEMVNQPQHFGDGTRLSIL.